Given below is one T cell receptor beta chain in context. Its specificity is unknown. The treatment denotes: approximately 11-day PBMC culture with coronavirus spike peptide pools or control peptides (ViraFEST assay). The ViraFEST method relied on peptide pools to expand antigen-specific T cells, followed by TCR sequencing. These data are taken from a study of vaccination and CD4 T cells after COVID-19. Cultured CD4+ T cell DNA was sequenced using the Oncomine TCR Beta short-read assay. MiXCR was run by TCRdb on the PCR reads, yielding one entry per CDR3 protein. This table has 8,500 to 9,500 distinct CDR3 sequences, about 67% appearing once. Whole-study results and caveats: Relatively small numbers of convalescent patients were studied, with no early post-infection timepoints included.

CDR1 SGHAT and CDR2 FQNNGV come from the germline V gene. V lost 5 bases, J lost 3 bases, and 15 bases lay in between. The CDR3 length is 15 residues. The sequencing sample was made of CD4+ T cells from blood, cultured in vitro. The TCR comes from a human donor who had recovered from COVID-19. The V and J genes are TRBV11-2 and TRBJ2-3; weak D call: TRBD1 (5 bases). The CDR3 reads CASSVTGLGTDTQYF. In DNA form, the CDR3 reads TGTGCCAGCAGCGTAACAGGCTTGGGGACAGATACGCAGTATTTT.